This TCR beta chain is drawn from a study of CD8 T cells in Susac syndrome. An input of about 0.45 to 1 ug of RNA was subjected to reverse transcription using random hexamers. From the immunoSEQ multiplex PCR reads, TCRdb called clonotypes with MiXCR, one entry per CDR3 protein. The table has more than 130,000 distinct CDR3 sequences, around 94% seen once. From germline, CDR1 is SQVTM and CDR2 ANQGSEA. Deletions cut 7 bases from V and 0 bases from J, with 13 bases between. This CDR3 comprises 13 residues. It was negative isolation that provided the CD8+ and CD4+ T cells, whereas TEMRA cells were enriched by FACS.

This clonotype originated in a human donor in good health. Specimen: CD8+ T cells from PBMCs. This sequence joins TRBV29-1 and TRBJ2-7; D remains ambiguous. The DNA for the CDR3 is TGCAGCGCCCAATTCACGAGCTCCTACGAGCAGTACTTC. Protein product: CSAQFTSSYEQYF.